The text below deals with one T cell receptor beta chain. Antigen: not known. These data belong to a study of vaccination and CD4 T cells after COVID-19. Whole-study findings and limits: Convalescent patients had a median around 90% of reactive clones appearing only post-vaccination.

Sequencing of DNA taken from cultured CD4+ T cells relied on the Oncomine TCR Beta short-read assay. TCRdb redid the calling of the PCR reads with MiXCR, one entry per CDR3 protein. The sample lists about 20,000 distinct CDR3 sequences, around 52% occurring once. Indicated treatment: approximately nine-day PBMC culture with coronavirus spike peptide pools or control peptides (ViraFEST assay). It was with 10 IU/ml IL-2 and roughly 9.1 ug/ml peptide pools that 2.2 million or so PBMCs per well were cultured. What was sequenced was CD4+ T cells from blood, cultured in vitro. The receptor was isolated from a human donor who had recovered from COVID-19.

The CDR3: CASSLGGTAGVGSNQPQHF. CDR3 DNA sequence: TGTGCCAGCAGTTTAGGAGGGACAGCCGGGGTGGGTTCCAATCAGCCCCAGCATTTT. V is TRBV27 and J is TRBJ1-5, with 7 bases lining up with TRBD1. The CDR3 is made up of 19 amino acids. After removal of 2 bases from V and 3 bases from J, the junction contained 16 bases not matched to a gene. CDR1 and CDR2 (germline): MNHEY, SMNVEV (reference sequence).